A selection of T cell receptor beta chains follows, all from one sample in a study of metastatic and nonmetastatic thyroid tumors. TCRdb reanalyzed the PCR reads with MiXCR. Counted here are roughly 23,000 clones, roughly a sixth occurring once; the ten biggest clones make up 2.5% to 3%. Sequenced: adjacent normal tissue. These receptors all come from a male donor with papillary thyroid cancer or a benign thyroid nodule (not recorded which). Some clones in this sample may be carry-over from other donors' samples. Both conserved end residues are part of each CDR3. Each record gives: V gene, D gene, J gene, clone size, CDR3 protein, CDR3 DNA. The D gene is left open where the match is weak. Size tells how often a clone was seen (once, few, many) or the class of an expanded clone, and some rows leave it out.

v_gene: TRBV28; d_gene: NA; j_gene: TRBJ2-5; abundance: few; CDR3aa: CASNTGRRETQYF; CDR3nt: TGTGCCAGCAATACAGGGAGGAGAGAGACTCAGTACTTC
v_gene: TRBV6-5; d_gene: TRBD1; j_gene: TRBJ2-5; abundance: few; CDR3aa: CARSYSAQGTGSVGETKYF; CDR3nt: TGTGCCAGAAGTTACTCGGCCCAAGGGACAGGAAGTGTGGGGGAGACCAAGTACTTC
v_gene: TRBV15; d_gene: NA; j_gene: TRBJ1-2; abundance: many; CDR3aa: CATSRVTGQFNYGYTF; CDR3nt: TGTGCCACCAGCAGAGTTACAGGACAGTTTAACTATGGCTACACCTTC
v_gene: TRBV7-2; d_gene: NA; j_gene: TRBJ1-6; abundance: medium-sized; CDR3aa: CAIEQGRTPLHF; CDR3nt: TGTGCCATCGAGCAAGGTCGAACACCCCTCCACTTT
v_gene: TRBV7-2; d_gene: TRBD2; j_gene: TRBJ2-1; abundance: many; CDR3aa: CASSLSWLAAGNEQFF; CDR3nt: TGTGCCAGCAGCCTAAGTTGGCTAGCGGCCGGGAATGAGCAGTTCTTC
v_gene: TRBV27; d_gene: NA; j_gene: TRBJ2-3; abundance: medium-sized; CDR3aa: CASSPSGDPQEADTQYF; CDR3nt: TGTGCCAGCAGTCCGTCAGGCGATCCCCAAGAGGCAGATACGCAGTATTTT
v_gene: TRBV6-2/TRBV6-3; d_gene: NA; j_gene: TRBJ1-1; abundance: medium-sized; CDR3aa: CASSTLHLTRVEAFF; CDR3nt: TGTGCCAGCAGTACCCTCCATTTAACCAGGGTAGAAGCTTTCTTT
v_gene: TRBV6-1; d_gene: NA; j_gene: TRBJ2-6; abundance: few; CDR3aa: CASSHAPDSGDNVLAF; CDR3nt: TGTGCCAGCAGTCACGCCCCGGACTCTGGGGACAACGTCCTGGCTTTC
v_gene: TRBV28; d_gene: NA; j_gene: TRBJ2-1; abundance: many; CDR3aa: CASSGPHDEQFF; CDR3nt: TGTGCCAGCAGCGGCCCCCACGATGAGCAGTTCTTC
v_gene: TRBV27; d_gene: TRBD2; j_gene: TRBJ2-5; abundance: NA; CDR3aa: CASSLTSGTSVRCETQYF; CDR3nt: TGTGCCAGCAGTTTAACGAGCGGGACTAGCGTTCGTTGTGAGACCCAGTACTTC
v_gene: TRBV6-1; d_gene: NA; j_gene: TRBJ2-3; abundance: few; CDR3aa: CASSGRVGITGTQYF; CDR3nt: TGTGCCAGCAGTGGCAGGGTTGGCATCACAGGTACGCAGTATTTT
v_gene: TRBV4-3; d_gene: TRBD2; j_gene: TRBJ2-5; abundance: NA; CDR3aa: CASSQDVLAGWETQYF; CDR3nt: TGCGCCAGCAGCCAAGATGTACTAGCGGGTTGGGAGACCCAGTACTTC
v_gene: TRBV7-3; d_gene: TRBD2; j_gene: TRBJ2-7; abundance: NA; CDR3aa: CASSRGLAGQYF; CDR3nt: TGTGCCAGCAGCCGTGGACTAGCGGGACAGTACTTC
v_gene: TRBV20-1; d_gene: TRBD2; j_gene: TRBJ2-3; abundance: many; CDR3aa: CSARDTGASGSEYF; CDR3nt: TGCAGTGCTAGAGATACGGGCGCTAGCGGGAGTGAGTATTTT